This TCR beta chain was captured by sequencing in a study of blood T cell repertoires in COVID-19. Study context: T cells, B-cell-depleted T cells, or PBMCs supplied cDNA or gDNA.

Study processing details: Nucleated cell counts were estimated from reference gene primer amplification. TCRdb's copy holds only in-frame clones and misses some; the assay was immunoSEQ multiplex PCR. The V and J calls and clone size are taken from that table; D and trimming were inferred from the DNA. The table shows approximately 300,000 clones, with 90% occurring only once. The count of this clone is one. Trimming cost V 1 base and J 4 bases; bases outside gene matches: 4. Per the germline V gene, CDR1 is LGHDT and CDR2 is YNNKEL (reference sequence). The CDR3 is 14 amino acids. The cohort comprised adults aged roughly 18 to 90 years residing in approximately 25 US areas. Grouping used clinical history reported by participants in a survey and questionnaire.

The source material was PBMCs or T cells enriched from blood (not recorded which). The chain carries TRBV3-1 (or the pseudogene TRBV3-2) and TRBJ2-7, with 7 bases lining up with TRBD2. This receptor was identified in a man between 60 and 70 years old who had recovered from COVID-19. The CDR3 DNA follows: TGTGCCAGCAGCCAAGTCGGGGGGATTTACGAGCAGTACTTC. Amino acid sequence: CASSQVGGIYEQYF.